Below, 17 T cell receptor beta chains from the same sample are listed, as sequenced in a study of human T cells and chemical hapten exposure. TCRdb re-analysed the RACE reads in MiXCR, keeping a single row per CDR3 protein. The sample lists some 350,000 distinct CDR3 sequences, 6% to 7% seen once, with roughly 5.4% in the top ten. Noted time point: patch test 2, 6 weeks after DPC sensitization. Treatment given: therapeutic diphenylcyclopropenone sensitization with weekly scalp DPC. The sample consisted of whole blood, taken in connection with sensitization to the hapten diphenylcyclopropenone (DPC). The receptors shown here come from a woman between 18 and 29 years old with alopecia areata. Some clones in this sample may be carry-over from other donors' samples.

CDR3: CSARDVTGELFF. The DNA of the CDR3 is TGCAGTGCTAGAGACGTGACCGGGGAGCTGTTTTTT. The rearrangement uses TRBV20-1 and TRBJ2-2; no clear D gene. V was shortened by 0 bases and J by 5 bases, with 4 bases between the two germline ends. CDR1 DFQATT and CDR2 SNEGSKA come from the germline V gene (reference sequence). This CDR3 has 12 residues.

This chain joins TRBV7-8 and TRBJ2-7; D unresolved. The germline CDR1 and CDR2 sequences are SGHVS and FQNEAQ. Between the trimmed V and J ends, which lost 2 bases and 0 bases, there was a span of 8 bases. This CDR3 has 14 amino acids. CDR3 protein: CASSLIRNSYEQYF. CDR3 nucleotides: TGTGCCAGCAGCTTAATACGGAACTCCTACGAGCAGTACTTC.

A few counts support this clonotype. The chain is built from TRBV27 and TRBJ2-5, with a tentative D call TRBD2 (6 bases). The V gene lost 4 bases and the J gene lost 9 bases, with 24 bases spanning the gap. The germline CDR1 and CDR2 sequences are MNHEY and SMNVEV (reference sequence). The CDR3 runs to 16 residues. CDR3 sequence: CASSSPSGGREEAQYF. CDR3 DNA: TGTGCCAGCAGTTCCCCCTCTGGTGGCAGGGAGGAGGCCCAGTACTTC.

V and J are TRBV5-1 and TRBJ1-1; D remains unclear. This CDR3 region has 11 residues. From germline, CDR1 is SGHRS and CDR2 YFSETQ. CDR3 DNA: TGCGGCCAGCAATTAGGCACTGAAGCTTTCTTT. Translation gives CGQQLGTEAFF.

The chain links TRBV29-1 to TRBJ2-5, with a tentative D call TRBD1 (6 bases). From germline, CDR1 is SQVTM and CDR2 ANQGSEA. The CDR3 is 12 residues long. The ends were cut back, 2 bases at V and 6 bases at J, with 10 bases in the middle. The CDR3 here is CSVERQGQTQYF. CDR3 DNA sequence: TGCAGCGTTGAACGGCAGGGGCAGACCCAGTACTTC. The whole variable domain, filled in from reference TRBV29-1 and TRBJ2-5, reads SAVISQKPSRDICQRGTSLTIQCQVDSQVTMMFWYRQQPGQSLTLIATANQGSEATYESGFVIDKFPISRPNLTFSTLTVSNMSPEDSSIYLCSVERQGQTQYFGPGTRLLVL.

This clonotype occurred many times. The chain is built from TRBV7-2 and TRBJ1-2, with D perhaps TRBD1 (6 bases). Germline CDR1 reads SGHTA; CDR2 reads FQGNSA. This CDR3 comprises 14 residues. Trimming removed 4 bases from V and 4 bases from J, with 13 bases in between. CDR3 sequence reads: CASSSYREGYGYTF. CDR3 DNA sequence: TGTGCCAGCAGCTCTTACAGGGAGGGCTATGGCTACACCTTC.

There are many counts of this clonotype. The rearrangement uses TRBV3-1 and TRBJ1-5, with TRBD1 matching over 7 bases. This CDR3 has 14 amino acids. Trimming removed 1 base from V and 7 bases from J; junction bases left unmatched: 4. The V gene's germline CDR1 is LGHDT and CDR2 YNNKEL (reference sequence). The DNA for the CDR3 is TGTGCCAGCAGCCAAGGGGCAGGGGGACAGCCCCAGCATTTT. This encodes CASSQGAGGQPQHF.

This clonotype was counted many times. The DNA of the CDR3 is TGTGCCAGCAGCTTACAGGGGGGGGCCAAAAACATTCAGTACTTC. Its translation: CASSLQGGAKNIQYF. The rearrangement uses TRBV13 and TRBJ2-4, with D perhaps assigned TRBD1 or TRBD2 (7 bases each). Germline CDR1 and CDR2: PRHDT and FYEKMQ (reference sequence). V was pared by 2 bases and J by 1 base, with 9 bases between. The CDR3 loop spans 15 amino acids.

This clonotype was found a few times. CDR3 sequence: CASHSGGRSPGELFF. The CDR3 nucleotides read TGTGCCAGCCATAGCGGGGGTCGTTCTCCCGGGGAGCTGTTTTTT. V usage is TRBV6-6 and J usage is TRBJ2-2; TRBD2 matches at 9 bases. CDR1 and CDR2 (germline): MNHNY, SVGAGI (reference sequence). V shed 8 bases and J 6 bases; nucleotides not matched to a gene: 10. This CDR3 is built from 15 residues.

The gene calls are TRBV20-1 and TRBJ2-3, with TRBD2 identical over 9 bases. J gave up 4 bases and V 1 base, and 6 bases lay outside the gene matches. CDR3 length: 15 amino acids. CDR1 and CDR2 (germline): DFQATT, SNEGSKA (reference sequence). The CDR3 nucleotides are TGCAGTGCTAGAGGTAGCGGGGGAGGGGCAGATACGCAGTATTTT. It translates to CSARGSGGGADTQYF.

This clonotype has only a few counts. This rearrangement joins TRBV20-1 to TRBJ1-1; TRBD1 agrees at 9 bases. The CDR3 runs 13 residues. V lost 4 bases to trimming and J lost 5 bases; unmatched junction nucleotides: 5. Germline CDR1 reads DFQATT; CDR2 reads SNEGSKA (reference sequence). CDR3 DNA sequence: TGCAGTGCTAAAACAGGGGGCGAAACTGAAGCTTTCTTT. Protein product: CSAKTGGETEAFF.

CDR3 nucleotides: TGTGCCAGCAGATTGACAGGGAACCAAGAGACCCAGTACTTC. This encodes CASRLTGNQETQYF. This sequence joins TRBV6-6 and TRBJ2-5; TRBD1 matches 7 bases. In germline, CDR1 is MNHNY, CDR2 SVGAGI (reference sequence). The CDR3 sequence is 14 residues long. V was pared by 6 bases and J by 0 bases, with 4 bases of the junction left unmatched.

This clonotype was counted ten times or more. J is TRBJ2-7 and V is TRBV28; possible D gene TRBD1, 5 bases. Germline CDR1 reads MDHEN; CDR2 reads SYDVKM. V was clipped by 6 bases and J by 12 bases, with 18 bases between them. The CDR3 spans 12 residues. The CDR3 nucleotides are TGTGCCAGCAGCTCCAGGGAATTTAGTACGTACTTC. This translates into CASSSREFSTYF.

Many counts were recorded for this clonotype. V and J are TRBV5-1 and TRBJ1-6; D unclear. Germline assignment: CDR1 SGHRS and CDR2 YFSETQ. Trimming removed 3 bases at V and 7 bases at J, with 14 bases between. This CDR3 is built from 15 residues. The CDR3 DNA reads TGCGCCAGCAGCTGGTCGGAGAGGGTGAATTCACCCCTCCACTTT. Amino acid sequence: CASSWSERVNSPLHF.

The table lists this clonotype with a few counts. V and J are TRBV6-2 or TRBV6-3 and TRBJ2-5, with D uncertain. Germline lookup yields CDR1 MNHEY and CDR2 SVGEGT. This CDR3 is built from 14 residues. Trimming removed 5 bases from V and 1 base from J, with 11 bases in between. The DNA of the CDR3 is TGTGCCAGCAGTAAGGACGGTAGCCAAGAGACCCAGTACTTC. This translates into CASSKDGSQETQYF.

The CDR3 loop is CASNPISGTDTQYF. The CDR3 nucleotides read TGTGCCAGCAACCCAATTAGTGGCACAGATACGCAGTATTTT. This chain uses TRBV7-2 with TRBJ2-3; D call uncertain. Germline-derived CDR1 and CDR2 are SGHTA and FQGNSA. This CDR3 spans 14 amino acids. V was trimmed by 7 bases and J by 1 base, leaving 12 bases between them. Combining the CDR3 with reference TRBV7-2 and TRBJ2-3 gives the whole variable domain GAGVSQSPSNKVTEKGKDVELRCDPISGHTALYWYRQSLGQGLEFLIYFQGNSAPDKSGLPSDRFSAERTGGSVSTLTIQRTQQEDSAVYLCASNPISGTDTQYFGPGTRLTVL.

This clonotype was observed a handful of times. V gene TRBV6-5 combines with J gene TRBJ1-4; tentative D call: TRBD1 (5 bases). V gave up 6 bases and J gave up 6 bases, with 14 bases separating them. Germline CDR1 and CDR2: MNHEY and SVGAGI. This CDR3 is built from 14 residues. CDR3: CASSSYGGDEKLFF. CDR3 sequence (DNA): TGTGCCAGCAGCAGTTATGGGGGTGATGAAAAACTGTTTTTT.